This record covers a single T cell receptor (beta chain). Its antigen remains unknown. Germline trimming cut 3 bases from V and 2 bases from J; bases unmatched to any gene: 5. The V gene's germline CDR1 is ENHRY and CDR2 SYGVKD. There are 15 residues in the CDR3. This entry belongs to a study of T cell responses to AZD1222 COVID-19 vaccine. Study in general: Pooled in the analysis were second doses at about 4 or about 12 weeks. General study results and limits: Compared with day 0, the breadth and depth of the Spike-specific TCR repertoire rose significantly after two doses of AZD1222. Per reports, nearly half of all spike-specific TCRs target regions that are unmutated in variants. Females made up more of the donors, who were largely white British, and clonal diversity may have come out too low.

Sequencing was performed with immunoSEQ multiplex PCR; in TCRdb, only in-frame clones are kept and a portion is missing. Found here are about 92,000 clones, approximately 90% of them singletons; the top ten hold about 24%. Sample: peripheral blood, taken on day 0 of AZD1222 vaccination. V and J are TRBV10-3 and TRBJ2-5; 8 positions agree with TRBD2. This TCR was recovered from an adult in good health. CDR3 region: CAISEAGLEQETQYF. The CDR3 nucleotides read TGTGCCATCAGTGAAGCGGGACTAGAACAAGAGACCCAGTACTTC.